What follows are 18 T cell receptor beta chains derived from one specimen sequenced in a study of T cell responses to AZD1222 COVID-19 vaccine. TCRdb keeps only in-frame clones here, not all; method: immunoSEQ multiplex PCR. The repertoire holds more than 95,000 clones, with roughly nine tenths as singletons. Material: peripheral blood, obtained 28 days after the second AZD1222 dose. The receptor set was obtained from an adult who received the AZD1222 COVID-19 vaccine.

This rearrangement joins TRBV19 to TRBJ1-5; 7 bases agree with TRBD1. This CDR3 is built from 16 residues. Looked up from germline, CDR1 is LNHDA and CDR2 is SQIVND (reference sequence). V shed 1 base, J shed 2 bases, and the junction held 5 bases outside the gene matches. Here the CDR3 reads CASSIAQGIGNQPQHF. In nucleotides, the CDR3 is TGTGCCAGTAGTATAGCACAGGGGATTGGCAATCAGCCCCAGCATTTT.

V usage is TRBV30 and J usage is TRBJ1-1, with TRBD1 matching over 7 bases. This CDR3 is 11 amino acids long. Germline assignment: CDR1 GTSNPN and CDR2 SVGIG (reference sequence). J gave up 9 bases and V 5 bases, and 6 bases lay outside the gene matches. CDR3 region: CAWSTGKQAFF. In nucleotides, the CDR3 is TGTGCCTGGTCGACAGGGAAACAAGCTTTCTTT.

V is TRBV28 and J is TRBJ1-2; TRBD1 might be the D (6 bases). CDR3 length: 14 amino acids. In germline, CDR1 is MDHEN, CDR2 SYDVKM. Trimming took off 7 bases at V and 5 bases at J, with 17 bases between the two ends. As DNA, the CDR3 is TGTGCCAGCACCAATGCCCGACAGGTTTATGGCTACACCTTC. Protein: CASTNARQVYGYTF.

This clone was seen a single time. The chain joins TRBV2 to TRBJ2-5, with TRBD2 identical over 13 bases. With 4 bases clipped from V and 4 bases from J, the junction kept 3 bases outside the gene matches. The germline V gene encodes CDR1 SNHLY and CDR2 FYNNEI. There are 15 residues in the CDR3. CDR3 nucleotides: TGTGCCAGCAGTGGGACTAGCGGGAGTCGAGAGACCCAGTACTTC. It specifies CASSGTSGSRETQYF. Looking up the rest from reference TRBV2 and TRBJ2-5 gives the full variable domain: EPEVTQTPSHQVTQMGQEVILRCVPISNHLYFYWYRQILGQKVEFLVSFYNNEISEKSEIFDDQFSVERPDGSNFTLKIRSTKLEDSAMYFCASSGTSGSRETQYFGPGTRLLVL.

This clone was recorded only once. The rearrangement uses TRBV9 and TRBJ2-2; D call uncertain. Germline CDR1 and CDR2: SGDLS and YYNGEE. This CDR3 spans 16 amino acids. V lost 4 bases to trimming and J lost 4 bases, with 17 bases between them. The CDR3 coding sequence is TGTGCCAGCAGCTCCCCGAGGAGAAGAACCACCGGGGAGCTGTTTTTT. This sequence encodes CASSSPRRRTTGELFF.

The chain has TRBV7-9 and TRBJ1-3; 7 positions match TRBD1. CDR1 and CDR2 from the germline V gene are SEHNR and FQNEAQ (reference sequence). The V and J ends lost 4 bases and 0 bases, in that order; junction bases with no gene match: 12. The CDR3 has 18 amino acids. The CDR3 loop is CASSSLGGLGLSGNTIYF. The CDR3 DNA reads TGTGCCAGCAGCTCTCTAGGGGGCCTGGGACTCTCTGGAAACACCATATATTTT.

This clone was picked up one time. The chain uses TRBV18 and TRBJ2-5; D is possibly TRBD1 (5 bases). Trimming cost V 1 base and J 5 bases, with 8 bases left between them. Germline V gene sequence: CDR1 KGHSH, CDR2 LQKENI. The CDR3 loop spans 13 amino acids. The chain's CDR3 is CASSPRQWETQYF. The CDR3, as DNA: TGTGCCAGCTCACCACGACAGTGGGAGACCCAGTACTTC.

This CDR3 reads CASSYRPQGVNEQFF. CDR3 nucleotide sequence: TGTGCCAGCAGTTACCGCCCCCAGGGGGTCAATGAGCAGTTCTTC. The chain has TRBV6-5 and TRBJ2-1; 7 nucleotides agree with TRBD1. Germline-derived CDR1 and CDR2 are MNHEY and SVGAGI. Germline trimming cut 2 bases from V and 6 bases from J; bases unmatched to any gene: 7. CDR3 size: 15 residues.

The chain has TRBV7-8 and TRBJ1-1; 10 nucleotides match TRBD1. CDR3 length: 17 amino acids. Germline V gene lookup returns CDR1 SGHVS and CDR2 FQNEAQ. With V trimmed by 0 bases and J by 4 bases, 8 bases remained unmatched. CDR3 amino acids: CASSLASRGQGSTEAFF. The CDR3 coding sequence is TGTGCCAGCAGCTTAGCCTCGAGGGGACAGGGGAGCACTGAAGCTTTCTTT. Using reference TRBV7-8 and TRBJ1-1 for the parts outside the CDR3, the full variable domain is GAGVSQSPRYKVAKRGQDVALRCDPISGHVSLFWYQQALGQGPEFLTYFQNEAQLDKSGLPSDRFFAERPEGSVSTLKIQRTQQEDSAVYLCASSLASRGQGSTEAFFGQGTRLTVV.

J is TRBJ2-1 and V is TRBV27; 7 bases map to TRBD2. The length of the CDR3 is 16 residues. CDR1 is MNHEY and CDR2 is SMNVEV in the germline V gene (reference sequence). The trim removed 4 bases at V and 5 bases at J, leaving 11 bases unmatched. The CDR3 DNA reads TGTGCCAGCAGTTCGAGACTAGCAGGGTCGAACAATGAGCAGTTCTTC. It is translated as CASSSRLAGSNNEQFF.

The chain employs TRBV6-5 and TRBJ2-7; a possible D gene is TRBD1 (6 bases). V dropped 6 bases and J dropped 6 bases, with 21 bases sitting between them. CDR1 and CDR2 (germline): MNHEY, SVGAGI. The length of the CDR3 is 15 residues. The CDR3 nucleotides are TGTGCCAGCAGATCCAAGACAGGATTGTGGGGCGAGCAGTACTTC. This translates into CASRSKTGLWGEQYF.

The genes are TRBV6-5 and TRBJ2-2; 9 bases line up with TRBD1. There are 14 residues in the CDR3. The germline V gene has CDR1 MNHEY and CDR2 SVGAGI. With V trimmed by 3 bases and J by 6 bases, 2 bases remained unmatched. CDR3 nucleotide sequence: TGTGCCAGCAGTTATCGACAGGGGGCCGGGGAGCTGTTTTTT. This codes for CASSYRQGAGELFF.

The V call is TRBV3-1 (or the pseudogene TRBV3-2), the J call TRBJ2-7; D not certain. The CDR3 is made up of 15 amino acids. Germline CDR1 is LGHDT and CDR2 is YNNKEL (reference sequence). V lost 0 bases to trimming and J lost 0 bases, with 9 bases between them. Written as DNA, the CDR3 is TGTGCCAGCAGCCAAGATTTAACAGTCTCCTACGAGCAGTACTTC. Translation gives CASSQDLTVSYEQYF.

The chain recombines TRBV7-6 with TRBJ2-1, with 11 bases identical to TRBD2. V lost 3 bases, J lost 7 bases, and 8 bases stayed unmatched. Germline CDR1 and CDR2: SGHVS and FNYEAQ. This CDR3 contains 16 residues. The CDR3, as DNA: TGTGCCAGCAGCTTCTTAGCGGGAGGGCCTCGGAATGAGCAGTTCTTC. This codes for CASSFLAGGPRNEQFF.

The rearrangement links TRBV6-5 to TRBJ1-5; D is undetermined. V lost 2 bases to trimming and J lost 7 bases, with 12 bases between them. The germline CDR1 and CDR2 sequences are MNHEY and SVGAGI. The CDR3 covers 14 residues. The CDR3 region has the DNA TGTGCCAGCAGTTACCTCCCCCCCGGGCAGCCCCAGCATTTT. Its translation is CASSYLPPGQPQHF.

The CDR3 sequence is CASSLDAGGPGDTQYF. CDR3 sequence (DNA): TGCGCCAGCAGCTTGGATGCGGGAGGGCCGGGAGATACGCAGTATTTT. The rearrangement joins TRBV5-1 to TRBJ2-3; 9 nucleotides line up with TRBD2. Losses at the gene ends were 0 bases for V and 5 bases for J; bases not matched to a gene: 7. This CDR3 region has 16 residues. CDR1 is SGHRS and CDR2 is YFSETQ in the germline V gene.

The chain couples TRBV28 to TRBJ2-7, with D unresolved. CDR1 and CDR2 from the germline V gene are MDHEN and SYDVKM. Trimming removed 11 bases at V and 0 bases at J, with 11 bases between. The CDR3 is made up of 12 amino acids. In DNA, the CDR3 is TGTGCCTCTGGGTCTCTCTCCTACGAGCAGTACTTC. Translation gives CASGSLSYEQYF.

The chain is built from TRBV6-5 and TRBJ2-3; D might be TRBD2 (6 bases). Trimming removed 2 bases from V and 2 bases from J, with 8 bases in between. The germline V gene encodes CDR1 MNHEY and CDR2 SVGAGI. The CDR3 is 14 residues long. This chain's CDR3 is CASSYGGITDTQYF. Written as DNA, the CDR3 is TGTGCCAGCAGTTACGGAGGGATCACAGATACGCAGTATTTT.